Below, 26 T cell receptor beta chains from the same sample are listed, as sequenced in a study of T cell responses to AZD1222 COVID-19 vaccine (dated by TCRdb to the early 2020s). The time point label here, explained by the study, means: about 28 days (+/-7) after the second vaccine dose. The library was built by means of the immunoSEQ multiplex PCR assay. In its TCRdb copy, this immuneACCESS table keeps in-frame sequences only and misses some clones. Where compared with another copy, unresolved V genes explain less than half of these, and the others have no known cause. This sample holds approximately 75,000 clones; almost 90% were observed only once. Of the sample, under 1.5% is held by the ten largest clones. Sequences were derived from peripheral blood, sampled 28 days after the second AZD1222 dose. These receptors came from an adult who received the AZD1222 COVID-19 vaccine.

The J gene is TRBJ2-2, the V gene TRBV5-4; 8 bases fit TRBD2. The CDR3 spans 15 residues. The trim removed 2 bases at V and 4 bases at J, leaving 4 bases unmatched. Germline lookup yields CDR1 SGHNT and CDR2 YYREEE (reference sequence). The CDR3 DNA reads as TGTGCCAGCAGCTTTTCGGGGGGGCTCACCGGGGAGCTGTTTTTT. Encoded protein: CASSFSGGLTGELFF.

This clone was counted a single time. The chain is built from TRBV10-3 and TRBJ1-5; a weak D match, TRBD1 (5 bases). Deletions cut 3 bases from V and 3 bases from J, with 9 bases between. CDR3 length: 14 residues. Germline lookup yields CDR1 ENHRY and CDR2 SYGVKD. The CDR3 nucleotides are TGTGCCATCAGTGAAGGGGACCTCAATCAGCCCCAGCATTTT. Its protein product is CAISEGDLNQPQHF.

The chain uses TRBV30 and TRBJ1-6, with D maybe TRBD1 (5 bases). Trimming stripped 0 bases from V and 8 bases from J, with 14 bases between. In germline, CDR1 is GTSNPN, CDR2 SVGIG (reference sequence). The length of the CDR3 is 15 residues. This chain's CDR3 is CAWSVSGIGDSPLHF. CDR3 nucleotides: TGTGCCTGGAGTGTTTCCGGGATAGGGGATTCACCCCTCCACTTT.

V usage is TRBV10-3 and J usage is TRBJ1-2; unclear D gene. CDR1 is ENHRY, CDR2 SYGVKD, per germline. V was trimmed by 7 bases and J by 0 bases, leaving 9 bases between them. The CDR3 consists of 13 residues. CDR3: CAITDGANYGYTF. The CDR3 region has the DNA TGTGCCATCACCGACGGCGCTAACTATGGCTACACCTTC.

In regard to this clone: Different DNA sequences within this sample yield the same CDR3. The DNA for the CDR3 is TGTGCCAGCAGTCTAAATTCACCCCTCCACTTT. Its translation: CASSLNSPLHF. J is TRBJ1-6 and V is TRBV28, with D unclear. V lost 5 bases to trimming and J lost 7 bases, with 3 bases between them. Germline V gene sequence: CDR1 MDHEN, CDR2 SYDVKM. This CDR3 region has 11 residues.

The chain links TRBV27 to TRBJ2-7; D not certain. V lost 6 bases and J 0 bases, leaving 15 bases between the germline ends. This CDR3 has 15 amino acids. In germline, CDR1 is MNHEY, CDR2 SMNVEV (reference sequence). This chain's CDR3 is CASSRGRQSSYEQYF. The CDR3 nucleotides are TGTGCCAGCAGCCGAGGCCGGCAGAGCTCCTACGAGCAGTACTTC.

The chain combines TRBV4-3 with TRBJ2-7, with 7 positions matching TRBD1. This CDR3 is 15 amino acids long. The germline V gene encodes CDR1 LGHNA and CDR2 YSLEER. After removal of 1 base from V and 1 base from J, the junction contained 4 bases not matched to a gene. This CDR3 reads CASSQGTGSSYEQYF. CDR3 in DNA: TGCGCCAGCAGCCAAGGGACAGGTTCTTCCTACGAGCAGTACTTC.

The genes are TRBV7-3 and TRBJ2-2; 12 bases fit TRBD2. The CDR3 has 17 residues. The trim removed 6 bases at V and 0 bases at J, leaving 5 bases unmatched. Germline V gene lookup returns CDR1 SGHTA and CDR2 FQGTGA. CDR3 sequence reads: CASRTSGGPANTGELFF. CDR3 nucleotide sequence: TGTGCCAGCAGGACTAGCGGGGGCCCCGCGAACACCGGGGAGCTGTTTTTT.

The chain recombines TRBV7-8 with TRBJ1-2, with TRBD1 matching 7 bases. Trimming cost V 5 bases and J 3 bases; bases outside gene matches: 9. The germline V gene encodes CDR1 SGHVS and CDR2 FQNEAQ. The CDR3 sequence is 15 residues long. The CDR3 loop is CASSQPAGGDYGYTF. The CDR3 nucleotides read TGTGCCAGCAGCCAACCCGCAGGGGGAGACTATGGCTACACCTTC.

J is TRBJ1-2 and V is TRBV28, with TRBD1 matching 8 bases. The length of the CDR3 is 13 residues. The germline gives CDR1 MDHEN, CDR2 SYDVKM. Trimming took 6 bases from V and 8 from J; bases not matched to a gene: 8. The CDR3 DNA reads as TGTGCCAGCAGACCCGACAGGGGCCGGGGCTACACCTTC. This codes for CASRPDRGRGYTF.

The chain joins TRBV10-1 to TRBJ2-1, with a possible D match to TRBD2 (5 bases). Per germline, CDR1 WNHNN and CDR2 SYGVQD (reference sequence). Trimming shortened V by 7 bases and J by 6 bases, and 10 bases separated the two germline ends. The CDR3 contains 12 residues. In nucleotides, the CDR3 is TGCGCCAGCAAGAAGGCGGGCAATGAGCAGTTCTTC. Its protein is CASKKAGNEQFF.

This sequence joins TRBV2 and TRBJ1-5, with D possibly matching TRBD1 (6 bases). The germline V gene has CDR1 SNHLY and CDR2 FYNNEI. V lost 3 bases and J lost 5, with 17 bases in between. CDR3 size: 16 residues. The CDR3: CASSDRGGQGDQPQHF. CDR3 sequence (DNA): TGTGCCAGCAGTGACCGGGGGGGCCAGGGTGATCAGCCCCAGCATTTT. The complete variable domain, with remaining parts taken from reference TRBV2 and TRBJ1-5, reads EPEVTQTPSHQVTQMGQEVILRCVPISNHLYFYWYRQILGQKVEFLVSFYNNEISEKSEIFDDQFSVERPDGSNFTLKIRSTKLEDSAMYFCASSDRGGQGDQPQHFGDGTRLSIL.

The chain is built from TRBV18 and TRBJ1-6; D call uncertain. Germline CDR1 reads KGHSH; CDR2 reads LQKENI. V gave up 3 bases and J gave up 14 bases, with 17 bases separating them. This CDR3 is 14 amino acids long. The CDR3 here is CASSPSDDPSTLHF. The CDR3 nucleotides read TGTGCCAGCTCACCTTCAGATGACCCTTCCACCCTCCACTTT. Variable domain in full (rest from reference TRBV18 and TRBJ1-6): NAGVMQNPRHLVRRRGQEARLRCSPMKGHSHVYWYRQLPEEGLKFMVYLQKENIIDESGMPKERFSAEFPKEGPSILRIQQVVRGDSAAYFCASSPSDDPSTLHFGNGTRLTVT.

The V gene is TRBV12-3 or TRBV12-4, the J gene TRBJ2-7; D is ambiguous. The CDR3 runs to 13 residues. The V gene lost 5 bases and the J gene lost 4 bases, with 12 bases spanning the gap. CDR3 region: CASSPRGGYEQYF. CDR3 coding DNA: TGTGCCAGCAGTCCCCGCGGTGGGTACGAGCAGTACTTC.

The gene calls are TRBV5-1 and TRBJ2-7, with 9 bases lining up with TRBD1. Germline V gives CDR1 SGHRS, CDR2 YFSETQ. J was trimmed by 4 bases and V by 4 bases; bases with no gene match: 6. CDR3 length equals 14 residues. Here the CDR3 reads CASSAGQGLYEQYF. DNA of the CDR3: TGCGCCAGCAGCGCGGGACAGGGATTATACGAGCAGTACTTC.

CDR3 nucleotide sequence: TGTGCCAGCAGCGGGGACAGAACCGGGGAGCTGTTTTTT. It encodes CASSGDRTGELFF. V is TRBV13 and J is TRBJ2-2; 7 positions match TRBD1. This CDR3 region has 13 residues. Germline V CDR1 and CDR2: PRHDT, FYEKMQ (reference sequence). After removal of 5 bases from V and 5 bases from J, the junction contained 2 bases not matched to a gene.

The chain recombines TRBV7-2 with TRBJ2-4; a weak D match, TRBD2 (5 bases). The V gene's germline CDR1 is SGHTA and CDR2 FQGNSA. The V end lost 1 base, the J end lost 1 base, and 11 bases lay between the germline ends. This CDR3 comprises 16 residues. The CDR3 here is CASSLVEGRAKNIQYF. In nucleotides, the CDR3 is TGTGCCAGCAGCTTAGTTGAGGGAAGGGCCAAAAACATTCAGTACTTC.

The V gene is TRBV19, the J gene TRBJ1-5; D perhaps matches TRBD1 (5 bases). Germline values: CDR1 LNHDA, CDR2 SQIVND (reference sequence). Trimming shortened V by 10 bases and J by 3 bases, and 16 bases separated the two germline ends. This CDR3 spans 14 amino acids. The CDR3 DNA sequence: TGTGCCACCCCCCCCAGCAGGGACAATCAGCCCCAGCATTTT. Its translation is CATPPSRDNQPQHF. Combining the CDR3 with reference TRBV19 and TRBJ1-5 gives the whole variable domain DGGITQSPKYLFRKEGQNVTLSCEQNLNHDAMYWYRQDPGQGLRLIYYSQIVNDFQKGDIAEGYSVSREKKESFPLTVTSAQKNPTAFYLCATPPSRDNQPQHFGDGTRLSIL.

This clone appeared a single time. This sequence joins TRBV6-5 and TRBJ1-3, with D possibly matching TRBD1 (6 bases). Germline CDR1 MNHEY, CDR2 SVGAGI. Trimming shortened V by 9 bases and J by 0 bases, and 15 bases separated the two germline ends. The CDR3 has 15 amino acids. CDR3 DNA: TGTGCCAGTCGGGGGGCCCCCCCCTCTGGAAACACCATATATTTT. This gives the protein CASRGAPPSGNTIYF.

V usage is TRBV18 and J usage is TRBJ2-3; D is possibly TRBD2 (6 bases). The CDR3 is made up of 15 amino acids. CDR1 is KGHSH, CDR2 LQKENI, per germline. V was shortened by 3 bases and J by 0 bases, with 10 bases between the two germline ends. The CDR3 DNA is TGTGCCAGCTCACCTTCAGGGACTAGCACAGATACGCAGTATTTT. Translating it yields CASSPSGTSTDTQYF.

The chain has TRBV3-1 (or the pseudogene TRBV3-2) and TRBJ2-2; D unresolved. V gave up 1 base and J gave up 2 bases, with 2 bases separating them. Germline V gene sequence: CDR1 LGHDT, CDR2 YNNKEL (reference sequence). There are 13 residues in the CDR3. CDR3 region: CASSQVNTGELFF. CDR3 sequence (DNA): TGTGCCAGCAGCCAAGTAAACACCGGGGAGCTGTTTTTT.

The count of this clone is one. The chain employs TRBV14 and TRBJ2-4, with no clear D. CDR3 size: 13 residues. Trimming shortened V by 3 bases and J by 8 bases, and 11 bases separated the two germline ends. Germline V CDR1 and CDR2: SGHDN, FVKESK. This chain's CDR3 is CASSHDNGHIQYF. CDR3 bases: TGTGCCAGCAGCCACGACAATGGCCACATTCAGTACTTC.

This rearrangement joins TRBV3-1 (or the pseudogene TRBV3-2) to TRBJ1-1, with D possibly TRBD1 on 5 matching bases. The CDR3 is 17 residues long. The germline V and J ends were trimmed by 4 bases and 1 base, with 19 bases remaining between them. The germline V gene has CDR1 LGHDT and CDR2 YNNKEL (reference sequence). CDR3 in amino acids: CASSPIRRDEGNTEAFF. CDR3 DNA: TGTGCCAGCAGCCCCATAAGGAGGGACGAGGGGAACACTGAAGCTTTCTTT.

In nucleotides, the CDR3 is TGTGCCAACCGCCGGGACAGTGGTAATGAGCAGTTCTTC. It translates to CANRRDSGNEQFF. V gene TRBV6-5 combines with J gene TRBJ2-1; 7 bases align to TRBD1. J lost 7 bases, V lost 10 bases, and 10 bases had no gene match. CDR3 length: 13 amino acids. Germline CDR1 is MNHEY and CDR2 is SVGAGI.

The chain has TRBV24-1 and TRBJ2-2, with TRBD1 identical over 7 bases. Germline CDR1 KGHDR, CDR2 SFDVKD. This CDR3 has 17 amino acids. Unmatched junction bases numbered 8, after V lost 5 bases and J lost 0 bases. CDR3 coding DNA: TGTGCCACCAGTGGGTCCGCAGGGGGAACGAACACCGGGGAGCTGTTTTTT. Translation: CATSGSAGGTNTGELFF.

This chain joins TRBV5-1 and TRBJ1-2; maybe TRBD1 (5 bases). This CDR3 comprises 13 residues. Between the trimmed V and J ends, which lost 2 bases and 3 bases, there was a span of 8 bases. Looked up from germline, CDR1 is SGHRS and CDR2 is YFSETQ. CDR3 nucleotides: TGCGCCAGCAGCTTTGACAGAGACTATGGCTACACCTTC. Translation gives CASSFDRDYGYTF.